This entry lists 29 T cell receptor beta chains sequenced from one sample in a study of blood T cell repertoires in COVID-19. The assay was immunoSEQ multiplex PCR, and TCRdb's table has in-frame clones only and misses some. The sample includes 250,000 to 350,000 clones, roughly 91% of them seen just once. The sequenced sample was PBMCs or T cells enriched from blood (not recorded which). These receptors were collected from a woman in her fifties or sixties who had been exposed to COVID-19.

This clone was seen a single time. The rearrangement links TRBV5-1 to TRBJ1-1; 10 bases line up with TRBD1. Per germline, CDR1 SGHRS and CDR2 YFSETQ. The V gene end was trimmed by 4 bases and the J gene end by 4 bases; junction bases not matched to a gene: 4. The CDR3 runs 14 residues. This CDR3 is CASSTGQGSTEAFF. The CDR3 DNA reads TGCGCCAGCAGCACGGGACAGGGGAGCACTGAAGCTTTCTTT.

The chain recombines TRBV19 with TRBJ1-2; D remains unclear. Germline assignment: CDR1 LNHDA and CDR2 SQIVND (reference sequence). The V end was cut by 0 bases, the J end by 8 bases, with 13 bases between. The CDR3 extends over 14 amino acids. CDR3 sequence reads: CASSIDINSSGYTF. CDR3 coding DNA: TGTGCCAGTAGTATAGATATCAACAGTTCCGGCTACACCTTC.

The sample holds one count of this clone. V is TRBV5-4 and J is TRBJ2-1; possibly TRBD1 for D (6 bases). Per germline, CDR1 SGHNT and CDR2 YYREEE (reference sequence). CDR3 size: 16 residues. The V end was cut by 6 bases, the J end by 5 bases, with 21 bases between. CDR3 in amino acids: CASNLGGVGGHNEQFF. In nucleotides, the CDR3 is TGTGCCAGCAATTTGGGTGGGGTAGGGGGACACAATGAGCAGTTCTTC.

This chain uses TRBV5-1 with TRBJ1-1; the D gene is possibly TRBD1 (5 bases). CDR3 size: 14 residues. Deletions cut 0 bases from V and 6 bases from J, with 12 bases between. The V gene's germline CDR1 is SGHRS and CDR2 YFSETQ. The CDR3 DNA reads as TGCGCCAGCAGCTTGGACCGGGGGGTCGCTGAAGCTTTCTTT. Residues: CASSLDRGVAEAFF. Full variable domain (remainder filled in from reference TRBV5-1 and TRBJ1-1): KAGVTQTPRYLIKTRGQQVTLSCSPISGHRSVSWYQQTPGQGLQFLFEYFSETQRNKGNFPGRFSGRQFSNSRSEMNVSTLELGDSALYLCASSLDRGVAEAFFGQGTRLTVV.

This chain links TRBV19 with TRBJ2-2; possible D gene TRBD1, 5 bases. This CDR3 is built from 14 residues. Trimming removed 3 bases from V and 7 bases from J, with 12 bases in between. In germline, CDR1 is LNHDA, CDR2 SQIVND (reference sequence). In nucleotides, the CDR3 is TGTGCCAGTAGTATGAGGCAGGGTGGCGGGGAGCTGTTTTTT. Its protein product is CASSMRQGGGELFF.

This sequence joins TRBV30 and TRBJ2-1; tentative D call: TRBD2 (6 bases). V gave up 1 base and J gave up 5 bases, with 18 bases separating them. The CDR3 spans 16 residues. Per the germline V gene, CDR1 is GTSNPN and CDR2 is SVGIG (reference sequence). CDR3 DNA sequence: TGTGCCTGGAGTGGATTCGCAGGGAGGCTGGACAATGAGCAGTTCTTC. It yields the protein CAWSGFAGRLDNEQFF. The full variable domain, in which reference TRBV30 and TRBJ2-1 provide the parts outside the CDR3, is SQTIHQWPATLVQPVGSPLSLECTVEGTSNPNLYWYRQAAGRGLQLLFYSVGIGQISSEVPQNLSASRPQDRQFILSSKKLLLSDSGFYLCAWSGFAGRLDNEQFFGPGTRLTVL.

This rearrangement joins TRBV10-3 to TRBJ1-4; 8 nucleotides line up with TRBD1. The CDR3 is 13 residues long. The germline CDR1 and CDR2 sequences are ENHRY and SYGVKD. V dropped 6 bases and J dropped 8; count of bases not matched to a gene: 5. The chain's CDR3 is CAISQGAGEKLFF. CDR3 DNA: TGTGCCATCAGCCAGGGGGCGGGGGAAAAACTGTTTTTT.

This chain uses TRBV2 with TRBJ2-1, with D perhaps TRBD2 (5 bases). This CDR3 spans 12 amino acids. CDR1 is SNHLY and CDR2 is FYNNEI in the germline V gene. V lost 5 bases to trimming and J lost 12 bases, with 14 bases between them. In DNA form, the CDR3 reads TGTGCCAGCAGTCAAGGGAGAGAAGGGCAGTTCTTC. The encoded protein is CASSQGREGQFF.

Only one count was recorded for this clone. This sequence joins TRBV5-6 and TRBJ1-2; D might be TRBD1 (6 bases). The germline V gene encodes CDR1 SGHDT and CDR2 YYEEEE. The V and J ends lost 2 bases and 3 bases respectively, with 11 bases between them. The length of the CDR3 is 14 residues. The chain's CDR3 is CASSLPGVDYGYTF. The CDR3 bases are TGTGCCAGCAGCTTACCAGGGGTCGACTATGGCTACACCTTC.

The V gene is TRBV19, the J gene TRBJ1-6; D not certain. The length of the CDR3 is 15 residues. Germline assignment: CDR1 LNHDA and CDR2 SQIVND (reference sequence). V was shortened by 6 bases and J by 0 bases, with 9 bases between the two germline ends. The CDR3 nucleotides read TGTGCCAGTAGAGCAAGGAGCTCCTATAATTCACCCCTCCACTTT. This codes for CASRARSSYNSPLHF.

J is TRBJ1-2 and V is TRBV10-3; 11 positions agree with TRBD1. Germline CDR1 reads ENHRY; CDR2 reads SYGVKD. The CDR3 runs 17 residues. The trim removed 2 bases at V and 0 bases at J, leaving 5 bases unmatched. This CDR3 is CAISEGTGGPSNYGYTF. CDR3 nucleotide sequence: TGTGCCATCAGTGAGGGGACAGGGGGACCATCTAACTATGGCTACACCTTC.

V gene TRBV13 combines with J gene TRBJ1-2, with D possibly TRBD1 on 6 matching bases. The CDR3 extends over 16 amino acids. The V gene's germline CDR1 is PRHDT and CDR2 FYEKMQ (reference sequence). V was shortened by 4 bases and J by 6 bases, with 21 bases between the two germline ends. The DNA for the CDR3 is TGTGCCAGCAGCTCAAACGGCCGGGACATTCTTAATGGCTACACCTTC. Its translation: CASSSNGRDILNGYTF.

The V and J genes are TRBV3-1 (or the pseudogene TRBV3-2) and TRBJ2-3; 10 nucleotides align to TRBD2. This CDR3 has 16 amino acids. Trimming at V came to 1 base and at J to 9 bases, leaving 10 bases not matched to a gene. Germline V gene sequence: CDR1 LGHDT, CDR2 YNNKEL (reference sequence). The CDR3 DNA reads TGTGCCAGCAGCCAAGGGCCAGCGGGGGGGCCTGGGACGCAGTATTTT. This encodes CASSQGPAGGPGTQYF.

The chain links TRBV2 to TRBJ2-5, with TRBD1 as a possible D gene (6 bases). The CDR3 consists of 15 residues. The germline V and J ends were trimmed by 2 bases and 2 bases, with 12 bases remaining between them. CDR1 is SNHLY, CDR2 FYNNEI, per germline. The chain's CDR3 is CASSEQGSRQETQYF. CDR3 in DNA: TGTGCCAGCAGTGAACAGGGGAGTCGGCAAGAGACCCAGTACTTC.

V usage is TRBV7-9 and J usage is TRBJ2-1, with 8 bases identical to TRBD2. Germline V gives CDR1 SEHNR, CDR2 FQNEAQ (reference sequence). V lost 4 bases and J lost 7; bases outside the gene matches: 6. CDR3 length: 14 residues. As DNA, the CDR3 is TGTGCCAGCAGCTCCAGCGGGGGTAGGAATGAGCAGTTCTTC. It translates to CASSSSGGRNEQFF.

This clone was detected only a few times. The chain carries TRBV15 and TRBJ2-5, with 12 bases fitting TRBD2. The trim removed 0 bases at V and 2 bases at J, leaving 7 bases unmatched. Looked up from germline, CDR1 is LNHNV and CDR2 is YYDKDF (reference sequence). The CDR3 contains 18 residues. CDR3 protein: CATSRDLRGLAGQETQYF. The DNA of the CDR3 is TGTGCCACCAGCAGAGATTTGAGAGGACTAGCGGGGCAAGAGACCCAGTACTTC.

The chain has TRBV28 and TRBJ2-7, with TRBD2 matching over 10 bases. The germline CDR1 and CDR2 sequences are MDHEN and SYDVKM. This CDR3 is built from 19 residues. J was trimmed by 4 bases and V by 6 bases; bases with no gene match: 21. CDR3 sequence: CASRGQTRTSGVRRYEQYF. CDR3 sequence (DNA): TGTGCCAGCAGGGGGCAGACTCGGACTAGCGGCGTTAGAAGGTACGAGCAGTACTTC.

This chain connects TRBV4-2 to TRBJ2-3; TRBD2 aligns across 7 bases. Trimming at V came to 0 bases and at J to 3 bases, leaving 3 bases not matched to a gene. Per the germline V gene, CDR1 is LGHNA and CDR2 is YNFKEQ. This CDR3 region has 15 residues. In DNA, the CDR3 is TGTGCCAGCAGCCAAGATGGGCGGGGGACAGATACGCAGTATTTT. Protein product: CASSQDGRGTDTQYF.

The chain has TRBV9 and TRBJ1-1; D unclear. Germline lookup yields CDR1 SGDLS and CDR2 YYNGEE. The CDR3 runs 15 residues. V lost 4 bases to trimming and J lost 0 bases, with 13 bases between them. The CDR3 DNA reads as TGTGCCAGCAGCCCCCGGGGAGGGATGAACACTGAAGCTTTCTTT. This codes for CASSPRGGMNTEAFF.

The CDR3 here is CASSLVPSTSTDTQYF. The CDR3 DNA is TGTGCCAGCAGCTTGGTTCCTTCCACTAGCACAGATACGCAGTATTTT. The chain has TRBV5-6 and TRBJ2-3; unclear D gene. Deletions cut 0 bases from V and 0 bases from J, with 11 bases between. The CDR3 is 16 residues long. CDR1 and CDR2 (germline): SGHDT, YYEEEE.

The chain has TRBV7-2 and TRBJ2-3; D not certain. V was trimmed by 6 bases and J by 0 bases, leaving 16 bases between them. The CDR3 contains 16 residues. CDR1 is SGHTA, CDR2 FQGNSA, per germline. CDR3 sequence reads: CASRPRHGTSTDTQYF. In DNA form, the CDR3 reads TGTGCCAGCAGGCCGCGACACGGAACTAGCACAGATACGCAGTATTTT.

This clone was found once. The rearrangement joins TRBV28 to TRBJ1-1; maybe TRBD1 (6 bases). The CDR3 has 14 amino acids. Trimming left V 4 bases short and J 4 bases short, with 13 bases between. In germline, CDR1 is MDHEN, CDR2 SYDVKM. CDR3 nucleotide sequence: TGTGCCAGCAGTTCCGCCCGAGGGGGCACTGAAGCTTTCTTT. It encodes CASSSARGGTEAFF.

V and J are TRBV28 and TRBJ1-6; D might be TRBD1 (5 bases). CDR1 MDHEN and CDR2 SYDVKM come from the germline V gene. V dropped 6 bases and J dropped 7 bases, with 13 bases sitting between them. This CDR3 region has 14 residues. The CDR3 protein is CASRGQGGNSPLHF. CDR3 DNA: TGTGCCAGCAGAGGGCAGGGAGGGAATTCACCCCTCCACTTT.

The CDR3, as DNA: TGTGCCAGCAGTGAAGCTGCACGACGGGGAGACGGCTACACCTTC. This encodes CASSEAARRGDGYTF. The V call is TRBV6-1, the J call TRBJ1-2; D is unresolved. V was shortened by 0 bases and J by 8 bases, with 16 bases between the two germline ends. Germline V CDR1 and CDR2: MNHNS, SASEGT. The CDR3 runs to 15 residues.

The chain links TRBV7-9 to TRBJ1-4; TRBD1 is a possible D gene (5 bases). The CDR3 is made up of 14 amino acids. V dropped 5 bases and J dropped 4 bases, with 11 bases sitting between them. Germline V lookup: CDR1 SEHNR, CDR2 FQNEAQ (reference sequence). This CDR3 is CASSLDRNNEKLFF. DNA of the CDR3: TGTGCCAGCAGCCTAGACAGAAATAATGAAAAACTGTTTTTT.

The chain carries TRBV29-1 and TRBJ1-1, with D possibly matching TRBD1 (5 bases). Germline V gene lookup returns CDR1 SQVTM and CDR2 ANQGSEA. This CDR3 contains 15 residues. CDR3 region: CTYLGPGRLNTEAFF. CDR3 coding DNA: TGCACCTACCTAGGTCCAGGGCGATTGAACACTGAAGCTTTCTTT.

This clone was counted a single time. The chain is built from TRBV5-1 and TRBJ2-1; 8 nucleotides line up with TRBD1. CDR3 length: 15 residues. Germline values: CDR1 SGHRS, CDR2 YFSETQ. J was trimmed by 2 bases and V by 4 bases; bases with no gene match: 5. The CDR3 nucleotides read TGCGCCAGCAGCAAGGGACAGGAGGCCTACAATGAGCAGTTCTTC. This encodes CASSKGQEAYNEQFF.

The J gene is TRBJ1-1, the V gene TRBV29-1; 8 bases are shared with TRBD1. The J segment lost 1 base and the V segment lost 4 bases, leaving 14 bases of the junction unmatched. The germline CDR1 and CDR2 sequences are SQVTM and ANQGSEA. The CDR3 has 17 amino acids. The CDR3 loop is CSVVDRGTFAPNTEAFF. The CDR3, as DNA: TGCAGCGTTGTCGACAGGGGCACCTTTGCCCCGAACACTGAAGCTTTCTTT.

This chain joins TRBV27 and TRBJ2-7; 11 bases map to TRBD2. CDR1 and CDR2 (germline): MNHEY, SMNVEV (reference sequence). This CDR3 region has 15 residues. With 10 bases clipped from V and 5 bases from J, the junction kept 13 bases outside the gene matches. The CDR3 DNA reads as TGTGCCACAGCCCTAGCGGGGGGTCGGGGACACGAGCAGTACTTC. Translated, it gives CATALAGGRGHEQYF.